These T cell receptor beta chains were read from a single sample in a study of T cell repertoires in cytomegalovirus infection. TCRdb reanalysed the reads using MiXCR and keeps one entry per CDR3 protein. The table has 680,000 or so distinct CDR3 sequences, around 31% seen once. No cognate antigen is known for these TCRs. Sequenced here: cultured PBMCs, sampled from culture after CMV antigen stimulation. These receptors all come from a human donor in good health (CMV status not recorded). Some clones in this sample may be carry-over from other donors' samples. The CDR3 runs from the conserved cysteine through the conserved F or W. Each record gives: clone size, V gene, D gene, J gene, CDR3 DNA, CDR3 protein. D genes are given only for firm matches. Expanded clones get a size class; other rows say once, few or many, or leave the size out.

abundance: NA
v_gene: TRBV12-3/TRBV12-4
d_gene: NA
j_gene: TRBJ2-7
CDR3nt: TGTGCCAGCAGTTTAGGGGTAAGAGACAGCTCCTACGAGCAGTACTTC
CDR3aa: CASSLGVRDSSYEQYF

abundance: many
v_gene: TRBV7-2
d_gene: NA
j_gene: TRBJ2-7
CDR3nt: TGTGCCAGCAGCTTAGTCGATAGCAAGAGCTACGAGCAGTACTTC
CDR3aa: CASSLVDSKSYEQYF

abundance: few
v_gene: TRBV12-3/TRBV12-4
d_gene: NA
j_gene: TRBJ2-1
CDR3nt: TGTGCCATCAAGAAGGTTGCAAGTAATGAGCAGTTCTTC
CDR3aa: CAIKKVASNEQFF

abundance: NA
v_gene: TRBV10-3
d_gene: TRBD1
j_gene: TRBJ2-2
CDR3nt: TGTGCCATCAGCGCCCAGGGACAGGGGAACACCGGGGAGCTGTTTTTT
CDR3aa: CAISAQGQGNTGELFF

abundance: few
v_gene: TRBV7-2
d_gene: NA
j_gene: TRBJ2-7
CDR3nt: TGTGCCAGCAGCCCCACCCAGGGGTACACCTACGAGCAGTACTTC
CDR3aa: CASSPTQGYTYEQYF

abundance: NA
v_gene: TRBV5-5
d_gene: NA
j_gene: TRBJ1-5
CDR3nt: TGTGCCAGCAGCCGCCGTTCGGATAATCAGCCCCAGCATTTT
CDR3aa: CASSRRSDNQPQHF

abundance: NA
v_gene: TRBV30
d_gene: NA
j_gene: TRBJ2-3
CDR3nt: TGTGCCTGGAGTACCCTAAGGAGGGCCGTGACAGATACGCAGTATTTT
CDR3aa: CAWSTLRRAVTDTQYF

abundance: NA
v_gene: TRBV7-6
d_gene: TRBD2
j_gene: TRBJ2-5
CDR3nt: TGTGCCAGCAGCTCGCGGGGGGCGACTAGCGGAGAGACCCAGTACTTC
CDR3aa: CASSSRGATSGETQYF

abundance: NA
v_gene: TRBV11-2
d_gene: NA
j_gene: TRBJ2-7
CDR3nt: TGTGCCAGCAGCTTAGACGGCAGATACTCCTACGAGCAGTACTTC
CDR3aa: CASSLDGRYSYEQYF

abundance: few
v_gene: TRBV6-1
d_gene: TRBD2
j_gene: TRBJ2-7
CDR3nt: TGTGCCAGCAGTCGTGTAGCGGGAGTAGACGAGCAGTACTTC
CDR3aa: CASSRVAGVDEQYF

abundance: NA
v_gene: TRBV5-3
d_gene: NA
j_gene: TRBJ1-2
CDR3nt: TGTGCCAGCAGCTTGGGTTCAGGGGTCTATGGCTACACCTTC
CDR3aa: CASSLGSGVYGYTF

abundance: few
v_gene: TRBV27
d_gene: TRBD1
j_gene: TRBJ2-5
CDR3nt: TGTGCCATCAAGGGGGCGCTAGAAGAGACCCAGTACTTC
CDR3aa: CAIKGALEETQYF

abundance: NA
v_gene: TRBV20-1
d_gene: TRBD1
j_gene: TRBJ2-1
CDR3nt: TGCAGTGCTAGAGATGGGGGGACAGGGGCCGGTTTGGCTGGCAATGAGCAGTTCTTC
CDR3aa: CSARDGGTGAGLAGNEQFF

abundance: NA
v_gene: TRBV29-1
d_gene: NA
j_gene: TRBJ1-2
CDR3nt: TGCAGCGTCCAGCGACAGTTAACCTATGGCTACACCTTC
CDR3aa: CSVQRQLTYGYTF

abundance: NA
v_gene: TRBV24-1
d_gene: TRBD2
j_gene: TRBJ2-1
CDR3nt: TGTGCCACCAGAATGTCCGACCCGGGACTAGCGGGATATGAGCAGTTCTTC
CDR3aa: CATRMSDPGLAGYEQFF

abundance: many
v_gene: TRBV7-2
d_gene: NA
j_gene: TRBJ2-5
CDR3nt: TGTGCCAGCAGCTTCGACAGAGGGGCAGAGACCCAGTACTTC
CDR3aa: CASSFDRGAETQYF

abundance: once
v_gene: TRBV7-9
d_gene: TRBD1
j_gene: TRBJ1-6
CDR3nt: TGTGCCAGCAGCTTAGGAATGGGACAGGGGATAGATTCACCCCTCCACTTT
CDR3aa: CASSLGMGQGIDSPLHF

abundance: NA
v_gene: TRBV7-9
d_gene: TRBD2
j_gene: TRBJ2-7
CDR3nt: TGTGCCAGCAGCTTGGGTAGCGGGAGTCGCCACGAGCAGTACTTC
CDR3aa: CASSLGSGSRHEQYF

abundance: NA
v_gene: TRBV12-3/TRBV12-4
d_gene: TRBD2
j_gene: TRBJ2-5
CDR3nt: TGTGCCAGCAGTCCGACACTAGCGGGAGTTGAGACCCAGTACTTC
CDR3aa: CASSPTLAGVETQYF

abundance: NA
v_gene: TRBV7-6
d_gene: NA
j_gene: TRBJ2-5
CDR3nt: TGTGCCAGCAGCTTAGGAGAGACACCCAGGGAGACCCAGTACTTC
CDR3aa: CASSLGETPRETQYF

abundance: NA
v_gene: TRBV11-2
d_gene: TRBD2
j_gene: TRBJ2-1
CDR3nt: TGTGCCAGCAGCTCCGGACTAGCGGCCAACTCCTACAATGAGCAGTTCTTC
CDR3aa: CASSSGLAANSYNEQFF

abundance: NA
v_gene: TRBV20-1
d_gene: TRBD1
j_gene: TRBJ1-4
CDR3nt: TGCAGTGCAAAACAGGGGAGGCAGACTAATGAAAAACTGTTTTTT
CDR3aa: CSAKQGRQTNEKLFF

abundance: NA
v_gene: TRBV7-2
d_gene: TRBD2
j_gene: TRBJ2-3
CDR3nt: TGTGCCAGCAGCCCCCGAATAGCGGGGTACACAGATACGCAGTATTTT
CDR3aa: CASSPRIAGYTDTQYF

abundance: NA
v_gene: TRBV2
d_gene: NA
j_gene: TRBJ1-5
CDR3nt: TGTGCCAGCAGTTACAGGACTAGCAATCAGCCCCAGCATTTT
CDR3aa: CASSYRTSNQPQHF

abundance: few
v_gene: TRBV12-3/TRBV12-4
d_gene: NA
j_gene: TRBJ1-1
CDR3nt: TGTGCCAGCAGTAAAGGTGAACTCACTGAAGCTTTCTTT
CDR3aa: CASSKGELTEAFF

abundance: NA
v_gene: TRBV19
d_gene: NA
j_gene: TRBJ1-2
CDR3nt: TGTGCCAGTAGCCCCCCCGAGGACTATGGCTACACCTTC
CDR3aa: CASSPPEDYGYTF

abundance: few
v_gene: TRBV20-1
d_gene: NA
j_gene: TRBJ2-2
CDR3nt: TGCAGTGCTAGAGAGGCCGGGGAGCTGTTTTTT
CDR3aa: CSAREAGELFF

abundance: NA
v_gene: TRBV19
d_gene: TRBD1
j_gene: TRBJ2-2
CDR3nt: TGTGCCAGTAAATCGGGGACAGGACTCACCGGGGAGCTGTTTTTT
CDR3aa: CASKSGTGLTGELFF

abundance: NA
v_gene: TRBV7-9
d_gene: NA
j_gene: TRBJ1-2
CDR3nt: TGTGCCAGCAGCTTTTTACAGCACTATGGCTACACCTTC
CDR3aa: CASSFLQHYGYTF

abundance: many
v_gene: TRBV7-2
d_gene: NA
j_gene: TRBJ2-5
CDR3nt: TGTGCCAGCAGCTTATCGAGGAAGACCCAGTACTTC
CDR3aa: CASSLSRKTQYF

abundance: NA
v_gene: TRBV6-2/TRBV6-3
d_gene: NA
j_gene: TRBJ2-3
CDR3nt: TGTGCCAGCAGTTACTCCCCAGGGGATTTGGACAGTTACACAGATACGCAGTATTTT
CDR3aa: CASSYSPGDLDSYTDTQYF

abundance: NA
v_gene: TRBV27
d_gene: NA
j_gene: TRBJ2-1
CDR3nt: TGTGCCAGCAGTTTATCGTTCGGGTTTTATGAGCAGTTCTTC
CDR3aa: CASSLSFGFYEQFF

abundance: NA
v_gene: TRBV4-1
d_gene: TRBD1
j_gene: TRBJ1-5
CDR3nt: TGCGCCAGCAGCCAACCGGGACAGGGGGCCGAGCCCCAGCATTTT
CDR3aa: CASSQPGQGAEPQHF

abundance: NA
v_gene: TRBV7-9
d_gene: NA
j_gene: TRBJ1-4
CDR3nt: TGTGCCAGCACCGCCCATGCAACTAATGAAAAACTGTTTTTT
CDR3aa: CASTAHATNEKLFF

abundance: NA
v_gene: TRBV6-6
d_gene: NA
j_gene: TRBJ2-2
CDR3nt: TGTGCCAGCAGTCCCCGGCATCTCACCGGGGAGCTGTTTTTT
CDR3aa: CASSPRHLTGELFF

abundance: many
v_gene: TRBV7-8
d_gene: NA
j_gene: TRBJ1-4
CDR3nt: TGTGCCAGCAGCTTAACCTCCGCCCTCTCAGAAAAACTGTTTTTT
CDR3aa: CASSLTSALSEKLFF

abundance: few
v_gene: TRBV14
d_gene: TRBD1
j_gene: TRBJ1-6
CDR3nt: TGTGCCAGCAGCCAAGGGGACAGGAGTTCACCCCTCCACTTT
CDR3aa: CASSQGDRSSPLHF

abundance: few
v_gene: TRBV6-2/TRBV6-3
d_gene: NA
j_gene: TRBJ1-1
CDR3nt: TGTGCCAGCAGTTCATCGTTGGACAGAGTAAACACTGAAGCTTTCTTT
CDR3aa: CASSSSLDRVNTEAFF

abundance: NA
v_gene: TRBV19
d_gene: NA
j_gene: TRBJ1-1
CDR3nt: TGTGCCAGTAGTATACGACCTGCTCTCACTGAAGCTTTCTTT
CDR3aa: CASSIRPALTEAFF

abundance: many
v_gene: TRBV7-2
d_gene: NA
j_gene: TRBJ2-5
CDR3nt: TGTGCCAGCAGCGGACAGGGAGGGGCCGGGGAGACCCAGTACTTC
CDR3aa: CASSGQGGAGETQYF

abundance: NA
v_gene: TRBV24-1
d_gene: NA
j_gene: TRBJ2-1
CDR3nt: TGTGCCACCGGCGGAAACAATGAGCAGTTCTTC
CDR3aa: CATGGNNEQFF

abundance: NA
v_gene: TRBV5-1
d_gene: NA
j_gene: TRBJ2-5
CDR3nt: TGCGCCAGCCTCCTGGGGACCGGGGAAGAGACCCAGTACTTC
CDR3aa: CASLLGTGEETQYF

abundance: NA
v_gene: TRBV7-6
d_gene: TRBD2
j_gene: TRBJ2-3
CDR3nt: TGTGCCAGCAGCTTAGCGGGTAGCGGGAGGGGTCGGACAGATACGCAGTATTTT
CDR3aa: CASSLAGSGRGRTDTQYF

abundance: NA
v_gene: TRBV20-1
d_gene: NA
j_gene: TRBJ2-5
CDR3nt: TGCAGTGCTAGCGGGGTCAGGGACCAAGAGACCCAGTACTTC
CDR3aa: CSASGVRDQETQYF

abundance: many
v_gene: TRBV7-2
d_gene: TRBD1
j_gene: TRBJ1-3
CDR3nt: TGTGCCAGCAGCTTAGCAGGGACAGGGGGCGGAAACACCATATATTTT
CDR3aa: CASSLAGTGGGNTIYF

abundance: NA
v_gene: TRBV6-4
d_gene: NA
j_gene: TRBJ2-3
CDR3nt: TGTGCCAGCAGTCCCCCTGGGGCCCCAGATACGCAGTATTTT
CDR3aa: CASSPPGAPDTQYF

abundance: few
v_gene: TRBV27
d_gene: NA
j_gene: TRBJ2-7
CDR3nt: TGTGCCAGCAGTCCCCGGCGGACCTCCTACGAGCAGTACTTC
CDR3aa: CASSPRRTSYEQYF

abundance: NA
v_gene: TRBV3-1
d_gene: TRBD1
j_gene: TRBJ1-1
CDR3nt: TGTGCCAGCAGCCAAGATCCTGGGGACAGTGAAGCTTTCTTT
CDR3aa: CASSQDPGDSEAFF

abundance: NA
v_gene: TRBV7-9
d_gene: NA
j_gene: TRBJ2-3
CDR3nt: TGTGCCAGCAGCTACATAGACAGGCGAACGCAGTATTTT
CDR3aa: CASSYIDRRTQYF

abundance: NA
v_gene: TRBV6-1
d_gene: TRBD1
j_gene: TRBJ2-1
CDR3nt: TGTGCCAGCAGTCGGGACAGTTGGGAGTTCTTC
CDR3aa: CASSRDSWEFF

abundance: few
v_gene: TRBV4-1
d_gene: NA
j_gene: TRBJ2-3
CDR3nt: TGCGCCAGCAGCCAAGAGAAGGGATGGGGTCCGGATACGCAGTATTTT
CDR3aa: CASSQEKGWGPDTQYF

abundance: NA
v_gene: TRBV20-1
d_gene: NA
j_gene: TRBJ2-3
CDR3nt: TGCAGTGCTAGGATGCTGCACGCTAAGGAGGGTAGCACAGATACGCAGTATTTT
CDR3aa: CSARMLHAKEGSTDTQYF

abundance: few
v_gene: TRBV7-8
d_gene: TRBD2
j_gene: TRBJ2-3
CDR3nt: TGTGCCAGCAGCCCAGTCCGAGCGGGAGGTGCAGATACGCAGTATTTT
CDR3aa: CASSPVRAGGADTQYF

abundance: once
v_gene: TRBV5-4
d_gene: TRBD2
j_gene: TRBJ2-5
CDR3nt: TGTGCCAGCAGCTTAACTAGCGTGAAGACCCAGTACTTC
CDR3aa: CASSLTSVKTQYF

abundance: many
v_gene: TRBV7-2
d_gene: NA
j_gene: TRBJ1-5
CDR3nt: TGTGCCAGCAGCCCGAAATCGGGACAGCCCCAGCATTTT
CDR3aa: CASSPKSGQPQHF

abundance: NA
v_gene: TRBV2
d_gene: NA
j_gene: TRBJ1-3
CDR3nt: TGTGCCAGCAGACGGACCGTCTCTGGAAACACCATATATTTT
CDR3aa: CASRRTVSGNTIYF

abundance: few
v_gene: TRBV6-5
d_gene: TRBD1
j_gene: TRBJ1-3
CDR3nt: TGTGCCAGCAGTTACCGGGACAGGGGCAAGGACACCATATATTTT
CDR3aa: CASSYRDRGKDTIYF

abundance: few
v_gene: TRBV7-9
d_gene: NA
j_gene: TRBJ1-1
CDR3nt: TGTGCCAGCAGGACCCGGGGAACTGAAGCTTTCTTT
CDR3aa: CASRTRGTEAFF

abundance: NA
v_gene: TRBV4-1
d_gene: TRBD2
j_gene: TRBJ2-4
CDR3nt: TGCGCCAGCAGCCAACGTCTAGCGGGAGCGGACAAAAACATTCAGTACTTC
CDR3aa: CASSQRLAGADKNIQYF

abundance: NA
v_gene: TRBV6-6
d_gene: TRBD2
j_gene: TRBJ2-1
CDR3nt: TGTGCCAGCATCACCCCTCGGGCGGGCTGGGGACTAGCAGAGAGCTCCTACAATGAGCAGTTCTTC
CDR3aa: CASITPRAGWGLAESSYNEQFF